The 27 T cell receptor beta chains listed next were all sequenced from one sample in a study of cytomegalovirus exposure and HLA in healthy donors. TCRdb's copy holds only in-frame clones and misses some; the assay was immunoSEQ multiplex PCR. This table holds fewer than 150,000 clones, around 86% found once. The material sequenced was PBMCs. The receptors come from a man between 18 and 29 years old in good health and CMV-seronegative.

DNA for the CDR3: TGTGCCAGTAGTATAGCGGGAGGGACGGATGAAAAACTGTTTTTT. Its protein product is CASSIAGGTDEKLFF. The chain carries TRBV19 and TRBJ1-4, with D possibly TRBD1 on 5 matching bases. CDR1 is LNHDA and CDR2 is SQIVND in the germline V gene (reference sequence). This CDR3 is built from 15 residues. Trimming stripped 1 base from V and 6 bases from J, with 12 bases between.

The rearrangement links TRBV2 to TRBJ1-1; D perhaps matches TRBD1 (5 bases). The germline V and J ends were trimmed by 8 bases and 0 bases, with 16 bases remaining between them. The CDR3 length is 15 residues. Germline CDR1 is SNHLY and CDR2 is FYNNEI. CDR3 protein: CASGQHRGLNTEAFF. In nucleotides, the CDR3 is TGTGCCAGCGGACAACACCGGGGGTTGAACACTGAAGCTTTCTTT.

The chain links TRBV2 to TRBJ2-1; D might be TRBD1 (6 bases). Trimming pared 6 bases from V and 10 bases from J, leaving 13 bases between. The CDR3 is made up of 12 amino acids. Germline CDR1 SNHLY, CDR2 FYNNEI. Here the CDR3 reads CASSEIGTEQFF. CDR3 sequence (DNA): TGTGCCAGCAGCGAGATCGGGACAGAGCAGTTCTTC. Full variable domain (outside the CDR3, taken from reference TRBV2 and TRBJ2-1): EPEVTQTPSHQVTQMGQEVILRCVPISNHLYFYWYRQILGQKVEFLVSFYNNEISEKSEIFDDQFSVERPDGSNFTLKIRSTKLEDSAMYFCASSEIGTEQFFGPGTRLTVL.

The gene calls are TRBV30 and TRBJ1-3; no reliable D call. The CDR3 spans 13 residues. Germline V gene sequence: CDR1 GTSNPN, CDR2 SVGIG (reference sequence). Trimming pared 1 base from V and 0 bases from J, leaving 4 bases between. CDR3 DNA: TGTGCCTGGAGTGCAGGCTCTGGAAACACCATATATTTT. It encodes CAWSAGSGNTIYF.

This chain joins TRBV13 and TRBJ2-5, with 7 positions matching TRBD2. The CDR3 sequence is 16 residues long. V shed 4 bases, J shed 3 bases, and the junction held 11 bases outside the gene matches. Germline values: CDR1 PRHDT, CDR2 FYEKMQ (reference sequence). Here the CDR3 reads CASSYARGSGEETQYF. CDR3 coding DNA: TGTGCCAGCAGCTACGCGCGGGGGTCTGGGGAAGAGACCCAGTACTTC.

J is TRBJ1-1 and V is TRBV6-6; TRBD1 matches at 7 bases. The germline CDR1 and CDR2 sequences are MNHNY and SVGAGI (reference sequence). The CDR3 is 15 amino acids. Trimming at V came to 9 bases and at J to 7 bases, leaving 17 bases not matched to a gene. CDR3 amino acids: CASRGRTGGAGEAFF. The CDR3 DNA reads as TGTGCCAGTCGGGGAAGGACAGGCGGGGCGGGTGAAGCTTTCTTT.

The J gene is TRBJ2-1, the V gene TRBV2; 7 bases are a match to TRBD2. Germline CDR1 reads SNHLY; CDR2 reads FYNNEI. The junction had 10 bases not matched to a gene; V was cut back by 1 base and J by 7 bases. There are 16 residues in the CDR3. The CDR3: CASSEGGAGAGNEQFF. DNA for the CDR3: TGTGCCAGCAGTGAAGGAGGGGCGGGAGCTGGGAATGAGCAGTTCTTC. The whole variable domain, filled in from reference TRBV2 and TRBJ2-1, reads EPEVTQTPSHQVTQMGQEVILRCVPISNHLYFYWYRQILGQKVEFLVSFYNNEISEKSEIFDDQFSVERPDGSNFTLKIRSTKLEDSAMYFCASSEGGAGAGNEQFFGPGTRLTVL.

This chain links TRBV6-5 with TRBJ1-2; D is uncertain. This CDR3 is 13 amino acids long. The ends were cut back, 0 bases at V and 7 bases at J, with 9 bases in the middle. Germline values: CDR1 MNHEY, CDR2 SVGAGI. This CDR3 reads CASSYSIVGGYTF. The DNA of the CDR3 is TGTGCCAGCAGTTACTCGATCGTCGGTGGCTACACCTTC.

The rearrangement links TRBV19 to TRBJ1-2; 7 nucleotides match TRBD1. CDR1 is LNHDA, CDR2 SQIVND, per germline (reference sequence). The CDR3 totals 13 residues. V shed 7 bases, J shed 7 bases, and the junction held 9 bases outside the gene matches. CDR3 amino acids: CASIRQGQAGYTF. The CDR3 coding sequence is TGTGCCAGTATCCGACAGGGCCAGGCTGGCTACACCTTC.

CDR3 coding DNA: TGTGCCAGCAGGGAAACTAGCGGGAGAAGTGCCGGGGAGCTGTTTTTT. Its protein product is CASRETSGRSAGELFF. The J gene is TRBJ2-2, the V gene TRBV2, with 11 bases that match TRBD2. Germline V CDR1 and CDR2: SNHLY, FYNNEI. The trim removed 6 bases at V and 6 bases at J, leaving 9 bases unmatched. The CDR3 runs 16 residues.

Points on this clone: The junction differs from germline at one of its ends, possibly a read error. The chain combines TRBV10-3 with TRBJ2-1, with D possibly being TRBD1 (6 bases). This CDR3 contains 12 residues. Germline assignment: CDR1 ENHRY and CDR2 SYGVKD. CDR3 nucleotide sequence: TGCGCCGTAGGGGGCTCCTACAATGAGCAGTTCTTC. Its protein product is CAVGGSYNEQFF.

The chain combines TRBV6-5 with TRBJ1-5; 7 nucleotides line up with TRBD1. This CDR3 comprises 14 residues. After removal of 6 bases from V and 7 bases from J, the junction contained 9 bases not matched to a gene. Germline CDR1 is MNHEY and CDR2 is SVGAGI. CDR3: CASRPTGVGQPQHF. The DNA for the CDR3 is TGTGCCAGCAGGCCTACAGGGGTAGGGCAGCCCCAGCATTTT.

The chain combines TRBV6-4 with TRBJ1-1; maybe TRBD1 (5 bases). CDR1 and CDR2 from the germline V gene are MRHNA and SNTAGT. CDR3 length: 15 amino acids. V gave up 6 bases and J gave up 9 bases, with 23 bases separating them. DNA of the CDR3: TGTGCCAGCAGGCCTATGACAGCTACCCCGGTGAAAGCTTTCTTT. Translated, it gives CASRPMTATPVKAFF.

The V gene is TRBV5-6, the J gene TRBJ1-1; maybe TRBD1 (5 bases). The germline gives CDR1 SGHDT, CDR2 YYEEEE. Between the trimmed V and J ends, which lost 0 bases and 0 bases, there was a span of 9 bases. The CDR3 extends over 15 amino acids. This CDR3 reads CASSLDDRLNTEAFF. DNA of the CDR3: TGTGCCAGCAGCTTGGACGACAGACTGAACACTGAAGCTTTCTTT.

The chain has TRBV10-2 and TRBJ1-1; D gene uncertain. This CDR3 region has 12 residues. Germline V gives CDR1 WSHSY, CDR2 SAAADI. V was trimmed by 4 bases and J by 5 bases, leaving 8 bases between them. CDR3 sequence: CASSGSGTEAFF. The CDR3 DNA is TGCGCCAGCAGTGGTTCGGGTACTGAAGCTTTCTTT.

This chain joins TRBV12-2 and TRBJ2-7; TRBD2, as called in the table, went unchecked against the DNA. TRBV12-2 is a listed pseudogene. The CDR3 is 18 residues long. The CDR3 loop reads CASRLAPAAGGGRYEQYF. The CDR3 DNA reads as TGTGCAAGTCGCTTAGCGCCGGCAGCGGGAGGGGGAAGGTACGAGCAGTACTTC.

This clone was seen once. The gene calls are TRBV6-1 and TRBJ2-7; 7 bases are shared with TRBD1. V dropped 3 bases and J dropped 2; count of bases not matched to a gene: 7. The CDR3 is 15 residues long. Germline loops: CDR1 MNHNS, CDR2 SASEGT. The CDR3 is CASSEGQKRAYEQYF. DNA for the CDR3: TGTGCCAGCAGTGAGGGACAGAAAAGAGCCTACGAGCAGTACTTC.

The chain recombines TRBV27 with TRBJ1-2; 7 positions agree with TRBD1. The ends lost 6 bases at V and 2 bases at J; junction bases unmatched: 3. CDR3 length: 13 residues. CDR1 and CDR2 (germline): MNHEY, SMNVEV (reference sequence). The DNA for the CDR3 is TGTGCCAGCAGCCTGGACAGGAACTATGGCTACACCTTC. Translation: CASSLDRNYGYTF.

This chain uses TRBV15 with TRBJ2-1; TRBD2 might be the D (5 bases). CDR1 LNHNV and CDR2 YYDKDF come from the germline V gene (reference sequence). CDR3 length: 13 residues. V dropped 1 base and J dropped 12 bases, with 13 bases sitting between them. This chain's CDR3 is CATSRGPGFRQFF. The CDR3 DNA reads TGTGCCACCAGCAGAGGGCCGGGATTTCGGCAGTTCTTC. The full variable domain, with the rest looked up from reference TRBV15 and TRBJ2-1, is DAMVIQNPRYQVTQFGKPVTLSCSQTLNHNVMYWYQQKSSQAPKLLFHYYDKDFNNEADTPDNFQSRRPNTSFCFLDIRSPGLGDTAMYLCATSRGPGFRQFFGPGTRLTVL.

The CDR3 sequence is CASSIGGSSYNEQFF. CDR3 nucleotide sequence: TGTGCCAGCAGCATCGGGGGGAGCTCCTACAATGAGCAGTTCTTC. The chain has TRBV11-3 and TRBJ2-1; 7 bases match TRBD2. V lost 5 bases, J lost 0 bases, and 4 bases stayed unmatched. This CDR3 has 15 amino acids. Germline-derived CDR1 and CDR2 are SGHNT and YENEEA.

The chain carries TRBV27 and TRBJ2-1, with D uncertain. Trimming shortened V by 6 bases and J by 0 bases, and 9 bases separated the two germline ends. This CDR3 comprises 14 residues. CDR1 MNHEY and CDR2 SMNVEV come from the germline V gene (reference sequence). CDR3 sequence: CASSQRSSYNEQFF. The CDR3 bases are TGTGCCAGCAGCCAACGGAGCTCCTACAATGAGCAGTTCTTC.

This clone was found a few times. The chain couples TRBV25-1 to TRBJ1-1; TRBD1 aligns across 7 bases. CDR1 and CDR2 (germline): MGHDK, SYGVNS. This CDR3 is built from 14 residues. J was trimmed by 0 bases and V by 6 bases; bases with no gene match: 4. CDR3 region: CASRETGMNTEAFF. In DNA, the CDR3 is TGTGCCAGCAGGGAGACAGGGATGAACACTGAAGCTTTCTTT.

The chain has TRBV25-1 and TRBJ1-2, with TRBD1 as a possible D gene (5 bases). Per the germline V gene, CDR1 is MGHDK and CDR2 is SYGVNS. The CDR3 length is 15 residues. Deletions cut 2 bases from V and 2 bases from J, with 12 bases between. DNA for the CDR3: TGTGCCAGCAGTGAAGGATGGGGCGCCAACTATGGCTACACCTTC. Its translation: CASSEGWGANYGYTF.

The chain carries TRBV5-1 and TRBJ2-3; 7 nucleotides align to TRBD1. The V gene end was trimmed by 3 bases and the J gene end by 3 bases; junction bases not matched to a gene: 7. Germline V gene sequence: CDR1 SGHRS, CDR2 YFSETQ. The CDR3 runs 15 residues. For the CDR3, the DNA is TGCGCCAGCAGCTCAGACAGGGCGCGGACAGATACGCAGTATTTT. This codes for CASSSDRARTDTQYF.

This rearrangement joins TRBV15 to TRBJ2-3; D unresolved. The germline V gene has CDR1 LNHNV and CDR2 YYDKDF (reference sequence). V was trimmed by 0 bases and J by 6 bases, leaving 10 bases between them. The length of the CDR3 is 14 residues. The CDR3 region has the DNA TGTGCCACCAGCAGAGATACCCCGGTGGATACGCAGTATTTT. The encoded protein is CATSRDTPVDTQYF.

CDR3 DNA: TGTGCCAGCAGCGTCCCGGACAGGGGGCTTGGTGGCTACACCTTC. The encoded protein is CASSVPDRGLGGYTF. This chain links TRBV5-4 with TRBJ1-2; 11 bases map to TRBD1. Germline V CDR1 and CDR2: SGHNT, YYREEE (reference sequence). The CDR3 is made up of 15 amino acids. V lost 4 bases, J lost 7 bases, and 9 bases stayed unmatched.

The rearrangement joins TRBV11-2 to TRBJ1-2; 10 bases line up with TRBD1. Looked up from germline, CDR1 is SGHAT and CDR2 is FQNNGV. V lost 5 bases and J lost 8; bases outside the gene matches: 14. This CDR3 spans 16 amino acids. CDR3 protein: CASSPRPRTGGGGYTF. The CDR3 DNA is TGTGCCAGCAGCCCACGACCCAGGACAGGGGGGGGAGGCTACACCTTC.